The 13 T cell receptor beta chains below all came from one sample that was sequenced in a study of neurological immune-mediated disorders. Time point of the sample: longitudinal time-point 3. MiXCR, run by TCRdb on the 5' RACE reads, gives a single entry per CDR3 protein. Altogether some 55,000 distinct CDR3 sequences are present, 6.5% to 8.5% being singletons, with the ten largest covering under 2.5%. Sequences were obtained from PBMCs. These receptors all stem from a woman in her forties in good health.

V is TRBV10-3 and J is TRBJ2-5; 8 nucleotides agree with TRBD1. V lost 6 bases, J lost 7 bases, and 10 bases stayed unmatched. Germline V CDR1 and CDR2: ENHRY, SYGVKD. CDR3 size: 14 residues. CDR3 nucleotides: TGTGCCATCAGCCCGAGACAGGGGATAGGGACCCAGTACTTC. Its translation: CAISPRQGIGTQYF.

There are many counts of this clonotype. The chain recombines TRBV20-1 with TRBJ1-2; perhaps TRBD1 as D (5 bases). Trimming removed 4 bases from V and 4 bases from J, with 13 bases in between. The germline gives CDR1 DFQATT, CDR2 SNEGSKA (reference sequence). CDR3 length: 13 amino acids. CDR3 sequence reads: CSATGPNRYGYTF. CDR3 sequence (DNA): TGCAGTGCTACGGGGCCGAACCGCTATGGCTACACCTTC.

This clonotype has a count of ten or more. V usage is TRBV4-1 and J usage is TRBJ2-3; 12 positions agree with TRBD1. CDR3 length: 15 residues. The V gene's germline CDR1 is MGHRA and CDR2 YSYEKL. The ends lost 3 bases at V and 5 bases at J; junction bases unmatched: 3. CDR3 DNA: TGCGCCAGCAGCCAGGGGACAGGGGGCGTAGATACGCAGTATTTT. Amino acid sequence: CASSQGTGGVDTQYF.

J is TRBJ2-7 and V is TRBV6-6; 7 bases fit TRBD2. Germline V gene lookup returns CDR1 MNHNY and CDR2 SVGAGI (reference sequence). Trimming took 1 base from V and 1 from J; bases not matched to a gene: 13. The CDR3 contains 18 residues. The CDR3 DNA reads TGTGCCAGCAGTTACTTGGCGGGAGTTCCACCTAGTTCCTACGAGCAGTACTTC. Translation gives CASSYLAGVPPSSYEQYF.

This clonotype was seen only a few times. A single base separates this from a much larger clone, so it may be a read error. V usage is TRBV12-3 or TRBV12-4 and J usage is TRBJ2-2, with TRBD1 matching over 11 bases. V dropped 6 bases and J dropped 7; count of bases not matched to a gene: 7. CDR3 length: 15 amino acids. Written as DNA, the CDR3 is TGTGCCAGCAGAGACGGGACAGGGGGTATCGGGGAGCTGTTTTTT. Its translation: CASRDGTGGIGELFF.

In this sample, this clonotype turned up many times. The chain has TRBV3-1 and TRBJ2-7, with D perhaps matching TRBD2 (7 bases). Germline V lookup: CDR1 LGHDT, CDR2 YNNKEL (reference sequence). CDR3 length: 13 residues. Trimming stripped 4 bases from V and 13 bases from J, with 20 bases between. The CDR3 region has the DNA TGTGCCAGCAGCCGCCCCGGGGGGACATTACTCTACTTC. This translates into CASSRPGGTLLYF.

This clonotype has ten or more counts. The genes are TRBV12-3 or TRBV12-4 and TRBJ1-1, with D perhaps matching TRBD1 (6 bases). The CDR3 extends over 13 amino acids. The ends were cut back, 6 bases at V and 5 bases at J, with 13 bases in the middle. In DNA form, the CDR3 reads TGTGCCAGCAGACTACAGGGAGGGACTGAAGCTTTCTTT. The encoded protein is CASRLQGGTEAFF.

Ten or more counts support this clonotype. This sequence joins TRBV7-9 and TRBJ1-5; D possibly corresponds to TRBD1 (6 bases). The CDR3 runs 16 residues. V lost 5 bases, J lost 0 bases, and 14 bases lay in between. Germline-derived CDR1 and CDR2 are SEHNR and FQNEAQ (reference sequence). The CDR3 reads CASSPGTWDSNQPQHF. The CDR3 DNA is TGTGCCAGCAGCCCAGGGACATGGGATAGCAATCAGCCCCAGCATTTT.

Many counts were recorded for this clonotype. The germline gene is not matched at one end of the junction; a read error may be the cause. The rearrangement links TRBV7-7 to TRBJ2-5; D may be TRBD2 (5 bases). Germline V gene lookup returns CDR1 SSHAT and CDR2 FNYEAQ (reference sequence). CDR3 length equals 16 residues. DNA for the CDR3: TGTGCTAGCAGCTCCGGGGTGGTGGCCCACCAAGAGACCCAGTACTTC. It codes for CASSSGVVAHQETQYF.

This clonotype was seen at least ten times. This chain links TRBV7-2 with TRBJ2-7; no definite D call. The V and J ends lost 0 bases and 1 base respectively, with 10 bases between them. Germline assignment: CDR1 SGHTA and CDR2 FQGNSA. There are 15 residues in the CDR3. The chain's CDR3 is CASSLAGARSYEQYF. CDR3 sequence (DNA): TGTGCCAGCAGCTTAGCGGGTGCCCGTTCCTACGAGCAGTACTTC.

This clonotype was counted at least ten times. The rearrangement links TRBV2 to TRBJ1-6; D gene uncertain. The CDR3 has 16 residues. The V and J ends lost 2 bases and 7 bases respectively, with 15 bases between them. The germline V gene encodes CDR1 SNHLY and CDR2 FYNNEI. The CDR3 sequence: CASSELRSPGNSPLHF. The CDR3 region has the DNA TGTGCCAGCAGTGAACTTCGTTCTCCGGGAAATTCACCCCTCCACTTT.

This clonotype was seen at least ten times. The chain is built from TRBV7-2 and TRBJ2-3; no reliable D call. Trimming shortened V by 6 bases and J by 0 bases, and 7 bases separated the two germline ends. Germline CDR1 SGHTA, CDR2 FQGNSA. This CDR3 contains 13 residues. The CDR3 here is CASRSTSTDTQYF. The CDR3 DNA is TGTGCCAGCAGATCGACTAGCACAGATACGCAGTATTTT. Using reference TRBV7-2 and TRBJ2-3 for the parts outside the CDR3, the full variable domain is GAGVSQSPSNKVTEKGKDVELRCDPISGHTALYWYRQSLGQGLEFLIYFQGNSAPDKSGLPSDRFSAERTGGSVSTLTIQRTQQEDSAVYLCASRSTSTDTQYFGPGTRLTVL.

This clonotype was observed at least ten times. The V and J genes are TRBV2 and TRBJ1-1; no firm D call. V lost 4 bases to trimming and J lost 4 bases, with 10 bases between them. Per the germline V gene, CDR1 is SNHLY and CDR2 is FYNNEI. The CDR3 runs 13 residues. CDR3 residues: CASSGEGGTEAFF. CDR3 nucleotide sequence: TGTGCCAGCAGTGGTGAGGGAGGCACTGAAGCTTTCTTT.